The subject of this entry is one TCR beta chain. The antigen remains unidentified. Patients had blood sampled at baseline and again on cycle 4 day 1 and cycle 7 day 1. Germline V gene sequence: CDR1 SGDLS, CDR2 YYNGEE. Trimming removed 0 bases from V and 0 bases from J; junction bases left unmatched: 5. This CDR3 spans 18 amino acids. This sample is part of a study of OX40 agonist ivuxolimab in advanced cancers. Study background: Partial responses occurred in three patients (one hepatocellular carcinoma, two cutaneous melanoma).

Points from the study as a whole: Undetermined was the antigen specificity of the expanded peripheral T cells.

Sequencing used immunoSEQ multiplex PCR; TCRdb keeps in-frame clones, though not all of them. The data contain around 46,000 clones, over 75% of them singletons. This receptor was identified in an adult with an advanced solid tumor such as melanoma, head and neck, liver or kidney cancer. Sequenced material: CD4+ or CD8+ T cells sorted from blood, taken in a trial of the OX40 agonist ivuxolimab. The V gene is TRBV9, the J gene TRBJ2-3; TRBD2 matches at 12 bases. CDR3 residues: CASSVEGLAGSSTDTQYF. The CDR3 DNA reads as TGTGCCAGCAGCGTAGAAGGACTAGCGGGGTCTAGCACAGATACGCAGTATTTT. Filled out from reference TRBV9 and TRBJ2-3, the complete variable domain reads DSGVTQTPKHLITATGQRVTLRCSPRSGDLSVYWYQQSLDQGLQFLIQYYNGEERAKGNILERFSAQQFPDLHSELNLSSLELGDSALYFCASSVEGLAGSSTDTQYFGPGTRLTVL.